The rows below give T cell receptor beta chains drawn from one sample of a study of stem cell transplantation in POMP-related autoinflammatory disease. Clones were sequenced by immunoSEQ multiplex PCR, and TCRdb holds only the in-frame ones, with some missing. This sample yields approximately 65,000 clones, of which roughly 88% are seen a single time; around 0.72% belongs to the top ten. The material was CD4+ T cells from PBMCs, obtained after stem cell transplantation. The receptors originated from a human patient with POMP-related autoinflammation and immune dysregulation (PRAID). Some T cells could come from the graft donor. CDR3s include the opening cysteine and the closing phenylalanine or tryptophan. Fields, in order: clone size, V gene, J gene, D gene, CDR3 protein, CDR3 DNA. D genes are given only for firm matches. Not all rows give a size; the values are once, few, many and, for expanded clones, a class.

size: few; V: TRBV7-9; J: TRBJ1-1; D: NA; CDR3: CASSSVRGTEAFF; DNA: TGTGCCAGCAGCTCAGTTAGGGGTACTGAAGCTTTCTTT
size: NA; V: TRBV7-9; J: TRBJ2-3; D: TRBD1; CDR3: CASSLGPGTGLSTDTQYF; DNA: TGTGCCAGCAGCTTAGGTCCCGGGACAGGTTTAAGCACAGATACGCAGTATTTT
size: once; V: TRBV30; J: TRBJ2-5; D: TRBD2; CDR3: CAWSVLLAGVGGTQYF; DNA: TGTGCCTGGAGTGTACTCCTAGCGGGAGTGGGGGGGACCCAGTACTTC
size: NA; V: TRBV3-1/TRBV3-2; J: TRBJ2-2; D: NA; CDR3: CASSPQADMSAGELFF; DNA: TGTGCCAGCAGCCCCCAAGCGGACATGTCGGCCGGGGAGCTGTTTTTT
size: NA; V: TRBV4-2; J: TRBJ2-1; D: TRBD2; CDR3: CASRLAGESNEQFF; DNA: TGTGCCAGCAGACTAGCGGGAGAGAGCAATGAGCAGTTCTTC
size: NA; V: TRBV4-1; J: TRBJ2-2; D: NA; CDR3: CASSHSGTNTGELFF; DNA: TGCGCCAGCAGCCATAGCGGTACGAACACCGGGGAGCTGTTTTTT
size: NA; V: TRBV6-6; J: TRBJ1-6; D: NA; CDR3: CASSQKLPWGQGGGNSPLHF; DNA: TGTGCCAGCAGCCAGAAGCTTCCTTGGGGTCAGGGAGGAGGTAATTCACCCCTCCACTTT
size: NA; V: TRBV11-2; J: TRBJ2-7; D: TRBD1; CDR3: CASSLKLIGQGYEQYF; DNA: TGTGCCAGCAGCTTAAAATTAATAGGACAGGGCTACGAGCAGTACTTC
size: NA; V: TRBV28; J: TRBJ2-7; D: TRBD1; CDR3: CASRPGQGYEQYF; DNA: TGTGCCAGCAGGCCGGGACAGGGGTACGAGCAGTACTTC
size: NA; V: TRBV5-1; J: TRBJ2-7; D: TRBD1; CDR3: CASSLGGDRGNEQYF; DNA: TGCGCCAGCAGCCTTGGGGGGGACAGGGGTAACGAGCAGTACTTC
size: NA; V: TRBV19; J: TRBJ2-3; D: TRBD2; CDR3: CASSSSGAAYRTDTQYF; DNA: TGTGCCAGTAGTTCCAGCGGGGCGGCATACCGCACAGATACGCAGTATTTT
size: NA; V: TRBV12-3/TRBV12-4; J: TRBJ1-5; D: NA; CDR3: CASSFSNQPQHF; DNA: TGTGCCAGCAGTTTTAGCAATCAGCCCCAGCATTTT
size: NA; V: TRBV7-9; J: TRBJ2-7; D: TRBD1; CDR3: CASRRTGSSYEQYF; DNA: TGTGCCAGCAGGCGGACAGGGAGCTCCTACGAGCAGTACTTC
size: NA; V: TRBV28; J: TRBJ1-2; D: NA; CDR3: CASSDPRGGKLYGYTF; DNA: TGTGCCAGCAGTGACCCCCGAGGCGGAAAACTATATGGCTACACCTTC
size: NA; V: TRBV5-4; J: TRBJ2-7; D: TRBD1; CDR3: CASSFPGGFEQYF; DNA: TGTGCCAGCAGCTTCCCAGGGGGCTTCGAGCAGTACTTC
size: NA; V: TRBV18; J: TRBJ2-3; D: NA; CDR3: CASSVSASNTQYF; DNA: TGTGCCAGCTCAGTTTCCGCTAGCAATACGCAGTATTTT
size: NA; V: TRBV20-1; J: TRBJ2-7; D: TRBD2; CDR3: CSASAPSGGTYEQYF; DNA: TGCAGTGCTAGTGCTCCTAGCGGTGGCACCTACGAGCAGTACTTC
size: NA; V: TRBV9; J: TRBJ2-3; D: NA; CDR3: CASSGTDAADTQYF; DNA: TGTGCCAGCAGCGGAACCGATGCGGCAGATACGCAGTATTTT
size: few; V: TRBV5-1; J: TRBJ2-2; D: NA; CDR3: CASIPQGGFTGELFF; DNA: TGCGCCAGCATCCCCCAGGGGGGTTTCACCGGGGAGCTGTTTTTT
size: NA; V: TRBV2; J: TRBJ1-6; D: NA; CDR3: CASRENSPLHF; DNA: TGTGCCAGCAGAGAGAATTCACCCCTCCACTTT
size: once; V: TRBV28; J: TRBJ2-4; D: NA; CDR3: CASSGLAKNIQYF; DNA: TGTGCCAGCAGCGGTCTAGCCAAAAACATTCAGTACTTC
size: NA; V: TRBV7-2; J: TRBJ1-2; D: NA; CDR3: CASSLGGLYGYTF; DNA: TGTGCCAGCAGCTTAGGGGGCCTCTATGGCTACACCTTC
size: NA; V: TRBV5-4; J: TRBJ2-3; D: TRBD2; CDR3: CASSAGLAGTDTQYF; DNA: TGTGCCAGCAGCGCGGGACTAGCGGGCACAGATACGCAGTATTTT
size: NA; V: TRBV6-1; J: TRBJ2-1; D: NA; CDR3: CASSEILNEQFF; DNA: TGTGCCAGCAGTGAAATCCTTAATGAGCAGTTCTTC
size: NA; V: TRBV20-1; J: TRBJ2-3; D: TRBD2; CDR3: CSAQRGDTQYF; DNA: TGCAGTGCTCAGCGGGGTGATACGCAGTATTTT
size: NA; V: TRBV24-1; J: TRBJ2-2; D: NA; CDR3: CATSSGSGELFF; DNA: TGTGCCACCAGTTCTGGTTCCGGGGAGCTGTTTTTT
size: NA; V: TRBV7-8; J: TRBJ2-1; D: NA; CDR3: CASSLDVYDNEQFF; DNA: TGTGCCAGCAGCTTAGATGTGTACGACAATGAGCAGTTCTTC
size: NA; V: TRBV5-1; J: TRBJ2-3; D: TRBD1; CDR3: CASSLVGQGAYTDTQYF; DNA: TGCGCCAGCAGCTTGGTTGGACAGGGGGCCTACACAGATACGCAGTATTTT
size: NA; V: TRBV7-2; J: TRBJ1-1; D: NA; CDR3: CASSLPGVGNTEAFF; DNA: TGTGCCAGCAGCTTACCAGGGGTGGGGAACACTGAAGCTTTCTTT
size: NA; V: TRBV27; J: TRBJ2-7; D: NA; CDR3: CASRPIVPASYEQYF; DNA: TGTGCCAGCCGCCCTATCGTCCCAGCGTCCTACGAGCAGTACTTC
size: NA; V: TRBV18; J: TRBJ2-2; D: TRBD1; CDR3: CASSPGQGRTGELFF; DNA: TGTGCCAGCTCACCAGGACAGGGTCGGACCGGGGAGCTGTTTTTT
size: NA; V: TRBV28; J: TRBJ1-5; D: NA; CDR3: CASRRHPGLSNQPQHF; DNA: TGTGCCAGCCGCCGACACCCAGGTCTAAGCAATCAGCCCCAGCATTTT
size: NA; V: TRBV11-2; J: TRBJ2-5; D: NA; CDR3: CASSLGRAPQETQYF; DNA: TGTGCCAGCAGCTTAGGCAGGGCCCCTCAAGAGACCCAGTACTTC
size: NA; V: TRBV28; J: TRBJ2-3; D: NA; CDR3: CASESSTDTQYF; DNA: TGTGCCAGCGAGAGTAGCACAGATACGCAGTATTTT
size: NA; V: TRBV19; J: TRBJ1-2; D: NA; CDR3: CASRASGFVTATGYTF; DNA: TGTGCCAGTAGGGCCTCGGGATTTGTGACAGCCACGGGCTACACCTTC
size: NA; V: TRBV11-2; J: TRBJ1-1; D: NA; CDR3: CASRPLSGRGDTEAFF; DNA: TGTGCCAGCAGGCCCCTCTCGGGACGGGGGGACACTGAAGCTTTCTTT
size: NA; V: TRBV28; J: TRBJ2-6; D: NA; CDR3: CASSLSGANVLTF; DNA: TGTGCCAGCAGCTTAAGTGGGGCCAACGTCCTGACTTTC
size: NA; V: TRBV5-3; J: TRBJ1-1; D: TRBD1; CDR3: CARSLGTGDTEAFF; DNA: TGTGCCAGAAGCTTGGGGACAGGGGACACTGAAGCTTTCTTT
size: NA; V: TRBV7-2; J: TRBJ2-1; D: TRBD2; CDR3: CASSLLPVSGGEQFF; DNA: TGTGCCAGCAGCTTACTTCCCGTGTCGGGGGGTGAGCAGTTCTTC
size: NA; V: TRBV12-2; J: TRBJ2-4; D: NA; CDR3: CASRLESSLPVGIQYF; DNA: TGTGCAAGTCGCTTAGAGTCTAGCTTACCCGTTGGCATTCAGTACTTC
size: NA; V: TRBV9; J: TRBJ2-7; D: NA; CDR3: CASSAQGGSSYEQYF; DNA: TGTGCCAGCAGCGCCCAGGGGGGAAGCTCCTACGAGCAGTACTTC
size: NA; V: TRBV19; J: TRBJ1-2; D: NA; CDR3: CASTKERNYGYTF; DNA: TGTGCCAGTACTAAAGAGAGAAACTATGGCTACACCTTC
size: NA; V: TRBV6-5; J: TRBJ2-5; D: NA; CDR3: CASTLNRAETQYF; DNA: TGTGCCAGCACCCTAAATAGGGCTGAGACCCAGTACTTC
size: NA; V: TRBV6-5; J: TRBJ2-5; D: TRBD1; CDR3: CASRRGTVRETQYF; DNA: TGTGCCAGCAGACGAGGGACAGTTCGAGAGACCCAGTACTTC
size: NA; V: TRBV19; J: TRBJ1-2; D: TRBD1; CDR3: CASSEGATGYGYTF; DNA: TGTGCCAGTAGTGAGGGGGCGACCGGCTATGGCTACACCTTC
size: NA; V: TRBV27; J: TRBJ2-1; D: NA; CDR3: CASSSLLLTRGEQFF; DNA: TGTGCCAGCAGTTCCCTTCTTTTGACTAGAGGCGAGCAGTTCTTC
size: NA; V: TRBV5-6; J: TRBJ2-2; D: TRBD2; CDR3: CASWREVDTGELFF; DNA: TGTGCCAGCTGGCGGGAGGTTGACACCGGGGAGCTGTTTTTT
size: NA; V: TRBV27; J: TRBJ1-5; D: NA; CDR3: CASSLGADQPQHF; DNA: TGTGCCAGCAGTTTAGGGGCAGATCAGCCCCAGCATTTT
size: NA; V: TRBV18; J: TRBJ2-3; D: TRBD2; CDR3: CASSPAGADTQYF; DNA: TGTGCCAGCTCACCGGCGGGAGCTGATACGCAGTATTTT
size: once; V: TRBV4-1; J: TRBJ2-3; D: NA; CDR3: CASSQEGGRGGDTQYF; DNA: TGCGCCAGCAGCCAAGAGGGCGGGAGAGGGGGAGATACGCAGTATTTT